Detailed here is one T cell receptor (beta chain). MiXCR, run by TCRdb on the 5' RACE reads, gives a single entry per CDR3 protein. The repertoire has under 350,000 distinct CDR3 sequences, around 15% of them found once; the top ten carry approximately 25%. Germline values: CDR1 SGHRS, CDR2 YFSETQ. The V gene lost 0 bases and the J gene lost 2 bases, with 11 bases spanning the gap. This CDR3 has 15 amino acids. This specimen belongs to a study of T-cell memory formation after mild COVID-19. Sequencing was carried out using PBMCs or a T cell subset sorted from them (not recorded which). The rearrangement joins TRBV5-1 to TRBJ1-1; the D is unclear. This sequence was found in a young man who had mild COVID-19 (a few samples of this study predate the infection). Cell type and time point are not known. CDR3 region: CASSLALRINTEAFF. CDR3 DNA sequence: TGCGCCAGCAGCTTGGCTCTCAGAATCAACACTGAAGCTTTCTTT. Filled out from reference TRBV5-1 and TRBJ1-1, the complete variable domain reads KAGVTQTPRYLIKTRGQQVTLSCSPISGHRSVSWYQQTPGQGLQFLFEYFSETQRNKGNFPGRFSGRQFSNSRSEMNVSTLELGDSALYLCASSLALRINTEAFFGQGTRLTVV.